This T cell receptor (beta chain) was retrieved from a study of blood T cell repertoires in COVID-19. The overall study: The study drew acute and convalescent COVID-19 samples from the United States, Italy and Spain. T cells, B-cell-depleted T cells, or PBMCs provided the cDNA or gDNA that served as material.

Authors' processing steps: Reference gene primer amplification yielded estimated nucleated cell counts. Repertoires were generated with immunoSEQ multiplex PCR, while TCRdb's copy carries only in-frame clones and drops some. V and J calls and clone size are those listed in that table; D and trimming were worked out from the DNA. Here the sample spans about 260,000 clones, approximately 86% being singletons. The receptor's source is a woman aged 60-75 years with COVID-19, enrolled during active disease. The specimen was peripheral blood.

The CDR3 sequence is CASSYSASGYTF. In DNA form, the CDR3 reads TGTGCCAGCAGTTACTCCGCGTCTGGCTACACCTTC. The J gene is TRBJ1-2, the V gene TRBV6-2 or TRBV6-3; D gene ambiguous. The germline gives CDR1 MNHEY, CDR2 SVGEGT. V gave up 0 bases and J gave up 7 bases, with 6 bases separating them. The CDR3 has 12 residues.